The 11 T cell receptor beta chains below all came from one sample that was sequenced in a study of T-cell reconstitution after alpha-beta-depleted transplantation in children (dated by TCRdb to the mid-2010s). The protocol used for the library was PCR. Sequencing used an Illumina HiSeq 2500. To normalize quantification of the TCRbeta repertoire, the TCR libraries were built with molecular barcoding that relied on unique molecular identifiers. TCRdb itself trimmed the public reads at Q25 with fastp, ran MiXCR and retained productive beta chains. For every CDR3 protein sequence, its rows merge into one entry that carries the most common genes and DNA. This sample holds approximately 980,000 distinct CDR3 sequences; under 30% were observed only once. 25% to 35% of the sample lies in the top ten. The label giving this sample's treatment or condition can be read as: allogeneic hematopoietic cell transplantation with graft depleted of TCRalphabeta T cells and CD19 B cells.

Source: PBMCs, mostly from graft donor cells, taken 360 days after TCRalphabeta/CD19-depleted stem cell transplant. These TCRs come from a boy less than two years old who had a stem cell transplant for SCID, so the T cells may come from the graft donor.

Concerning this clonotype itself: At one boundary the junction diverges from the germline segment, which might be a read error. The J gene is TRBJ2-3, the V gene TRBV12-3 or TRBV12-4; 9 bases map to TRBD2. The CDR3 is made up of 17 amino acids. CDR3 sequence: CASSIAGAPPTTDTQYF. DNA for the CDR3: TGTGCCAGCAGTATAGCGGGGGCCCCTCCTACCACAGATACGCAGTATTTT.

This clonotype was seen ten or more times. The V call is TRBV20-1, the J call TRBJ2-2; D is unclear. Germline assignment: CDR1 DFQATT and CDR2 SNEGSKA (reference sequence). V was shortened by 0 bases and J by 1 base, with 9 bases between the two germline ends. The CDR3 is 15 amino acids. The chain's CDR3 is CSARDWRQNTGELFF. For the CDR3, the DNA is TGCAGTGCTAGAGATTGGCGCCAGAACACCGGGGAGCTGTTTTTT.

This clonotype has just a few counts. CDR3 amino acids: CSARDPTSGAYNEQFF. CDR3 DNA sequence: TGCAGTGCTAGAGATCCCACTAGCGGGGCCTACAATGAGCAGTTCTTC. V usage is TRBV20-1 and J usage is TRBJ2-1, with 10 positions matching TRBD2. Germline V gene data show CDR1 as DFQATT and CDR2 as SNEGSKA (reference sequence). The CDR3 sequence is 16 residues long. With 0 bases clipped from V and 2 bases from J, the junction kept 4 bases outside the gene matches.

The chain employs TRBV30 and TRBJ1-6; the D is unclear. This CDR3 is 13 amino acids long. The germline V gene encodes CDR1 GTSNPN and CDR2 SVGIG (reference sequence). V was shortened by 2 bases and J by 5 bases, with 7 bases between the two germline ends. The CDR3 spells CAWSKADNSPLHF. As DNA, the CDR3 is TGTGCCTGGAGTAAAGCGGATAATTCACCCCTCCACTTT.

The chain combines TRBV20-1 with TRBJ2-3, with TRBD2 matching 8 bases. The V and J ends lost 3 bases and 2 bases, in that order; junction bases with no gene match: 1. The germline CDR1 and CDR2 sequences are DFQATT and SNEGSKA (reference sequence). This CDR3 contains 13 residues. The CDR3 DNA is TGCAGTGCTAGCGGGGGGGACACAGATACGCAGTATTTT. Translated, it gives CSASGGDTDTQYF.

The chain joins TRBV6-2 or TRBV6-3 to TRBJ2-7; D may match TRBD1 or TRBD2 (5 bases each). The ends were cut back, 2 bases at V and 4 bases at J, with 15 bases in the middle. This CDR3 is 15 amino acids long. CDR1 is MNHEY, CDR2 SVGEGT, per germline. The CDR3: CASSYVGWGSYEQYF. Here the CDR3 DNA reads TGTGCCAGCAGTTACGTGGGATGGGGGAGTTACGAGCAGTACTTC.

V usage is TRBV12-3 or TRBV12-4 and J usage is TRBJ1-4; 8 nucleotides agree with TRBD1. The CDR3 loop spans 13 amino acids. The ends lost 5 bases at V and 10 bases at J; junction bases unmatched: 6. The CDR3 sequence: CASSRAGTGKLFF. The CDR3, as DNA: TGTGCCAGCAGTAGGGCGGGGACAGGAAAACTGTTTTTT.

This clonotype was observed a few times. This rearrangement joins TRBV7-9 to TRBJ2-3; 7 bases match TRBD2. Trimming took 0 bases from V and 2 from J; bases not matched to a gene: 5. Germline assignment: CDR1 SEHNR and CDR2 FQNEAQ (reference sequence). The CDR3 covers 16 residues. The CDR3 loop is CASSLAPGGPTDTQYF. CDR3 bases: TGTGCCAGCAGCTTAGCCCCGGGGGGACCCACAGATACGCAGTATTTT. The variable domain in full, completed from reference TRBV7-9 and TRBJ2-3, reads DTGVSQNPRHKITKRGQNVTFRCDPISEHNRLYWYRQTLGQGPEFLTYFQNEAQLEKSRLLSDRFSAERPKGSFSTLEIQRTEQGDSAMYLCASSLAPGGPTDTQYFGPGTRLTVL.

This clonotype was recorded a few times. CDR3 loop: CASSLGRTGSSYNEQFF. CDR3 nucleotide sequence: TGTGCCAGCAGCTTAGGGAGGACAGGGAGCTCCTACAATGAGCAGTTCTTC. This chain connects TRBV7-8 to TRBJ2-1; 8 nucleotides agree with TRBD1. V trimming: 1 base; J trimming: 0 bases; junction bases outside the gene matches: 5. Germline V CDR1 and CDR2: SGHVS, FQNEAQ. CDR3 length: 17 amino acids.

The sample holds a few counts of this clonotype. The chain couples TRBV21-1 to TRBJ1-2. TRBV21-1 is tagged as a pseudogene. The CDR3 runs to 12 residues. The CDR3 protein is CASSTLLYGYTF. CDR3 DNA: TGTGCCAGCAGCACCCTCCTCTATGGCTACACCTTC.

The table lists this clonotype with many counts. This chain connects TRBV7-9 to TRBJ1-2, with a tentative D call TRBD1 (5 bases). V lost 1 base and J lost 4, with 7 bases in between. Looked up from germline, CDR1 is SEHNR and CDR2 is FQNEAQ (reference sequence). CDR3 length: 13 residues. The CDR3 DNA is TGTGCCAGCAGCTTAGGGGGGGTCTATGGCTACACCTTC. It specifies CASSLGGVYGYTF.